Listed below are T cell receptor beta chains from one sample, sequenced in a study of T cell responses to AZD1222 COVID-19 vaccine. Here immunoSEQ multiplex PCR was the method, and the copy in TCRdb shows in-frame clones only, minus some. Among tens of thousands of clones listed, 65% to 90% were seen once. The starting material was peripheral blood, obtained on day 0 of AZD1222 vaccination. The receptors originated from an adult in good health. Both conserved end residues are part of each CDR3. D genes are given only for firm matches. Not all rows give a size; the values are once, few, many and, for expanded clones, a class.

v_call	d_call	j_call	clone_size	cdr3_aa	cdr3_nt
TRBV27	NA	TRBJ2-5	NA	CASSLLGVGETQYF	TGTGCCAGCAGTTTATTGGGGGTTGGTGAGACCCAGTACTTC
TRBV29-1	NA	TRBJ2-5	NA	CSVDGSQETQYF	TGCAGCGTTGACGGCAGCCAAGAGACCCAGTACTTC
TRBV2	NA	TRBJ1-5	NA	CASRDREGRQPQHF	TGTGCCAGCAGGGATAGGGAGGGCCGTCAGCCCCAGCATTTT
TRBV9	NA	TRBJ2-3	NA	CASSPQGGGPDTQYF	TGTGCCAGCAGCCCTCAGGGGGGGGGCCCAGATACGCAGTATTTT
TRBV5-1	TRBD1	TRBJ1-2	few	CASRQQGADGYTF	TGCGCCAGCAGACAACAGGGGGCGGATGGCTACACCTTC
TRBV4-2	TRBD1	TRBJ1-4	NA	CASSPEPQGVTNEKLFF	TGTGCCAGCAGCCCCGAGCCGCAGGGGGTGACTAATGAAAAACTGTTTTTT
TRBV5-5	TRBD1	TRBJ1-2	NA	CASSLGQGSGYGYTF	TGTGCCAGCAGCTTGGGACAGGGATCGGGCTATGGCTACACCTTC
TRBV9	NA	TRBJ2-6	NA	CASSGQSWVQVSGANVLTF	TGTGCCAGCAGCGGCCAGAGTTGGGTTCAAGTTTCTGGGGCCAACGTCCTGACTTTC
TRBV2	NA	TRBJ2-2	NA	CASSEGYAGELFF	TGTGCCAGCAGTGAAGGGTATGCCGGGGAGCTGTTTTTT
TRBV10-2	TRBD2	TRBJ2-1	NA	CATRTSGGAEQFF	TGCGCCACGCGGACTAGCGGGGGGGCCGAGCAGTTCTTC
TRBV7-8	TRBD1	TRBJ1-5	NA	CASSLAYIRDSYQPQHF	TGTGCCAGCAGCTTAGCGTATATCCGGGACAGCTATCAGCCCCAGCATTTT
TRBV9	NA	TRBJ2-5	NA	CASSTRGSETQYF	TGTGCCAGCAGCACCAGGGGTTCTGAGACCCAGTACTTC
TRBV6-1	NA	TRBJ2-7	once	CASSENGGRNEQYF	TGTGCCAGCAGTGAAAATGGGGGCAGGAACGAGCAGTACTTC
TRBV4-1	NA	TRBJ1-5	NA	CASSQDYGRSNQPQHF	TGCGCCAGCAGCCAAGATTATGGTAGAAGCAATCAGCCCCAGCATTTT
TRBV12-3/TRBV12-4	NA	TRBJ1-2	once	CASTGPGGYTF	TGTGCCAGCACCGGCCCAGGAGGCTACACCTTC
TRBV5-1	TRBD1	TRBJ2-7	NA	CASSGTGGLYEQYF	TGCGCCAGCAGCGGGACAGGGGGTCTCTACGAGCAGTACTTC
TRBV9	NA	TRBJ2-3	NA	CASSADNELVTDTQYF	TGTGCCAGCAGCGCGGATAATGAATTAGTCACAGATACGCAGTATTTT
TRBV5-4	NA	TRBJ1-2	NA	CASSSEGTSGYTF	TGTGCCAGCAGCTCGGAGGGGACTTCTGGCTACACCTTC
TRBV21-1	NA	TRBJ2-7	NA	CASSKALRPGSYEQYF	TGTGCCAGCAGCAAAGCGCTCCGGCCAGGGAGCTACGAGCAGTACTTC
TRBV28	TRBD1	TRBJ1-1	few	CATLLRDRRTEAFF	TGTGCCACCCTACTCCGGGACAGAAGAACTGAAGCTTTCTTT
TRBV6-4	NA	TRBJ2-3	NA	CASSAESGTDTQYF	TGTGCCAGCAGCGCGGAAAGTGGCACAGATACGCAGTATTTT
TRBV20-1	NA	TRBJ2-5	NA	CSARRASEYF	TGCAGTGCTAGAAGGGCCTCCGAGTACTTC
TRBV12-3/TRBV12-4	NA	TRBJ1-1	NA	CASTLGRQPEAFF	TGTGCCAGCACCCTCGGGCGGCAACCTGAAGCTTTCTTT
TRBV15	NA	TRBJ1-3	NA	CATSKRTGYGNTIYF	TGTGCCACCAGCAAACGGACGGGCTACGGAAACACCATATATTTT
TRBV7-8	NA	TRBJ1-5	NA	CASGASYNQPQHF	TGTGCCAGCGGGGCCAGCTACAATCAGCCCCAGCATTTT
TRBV27	NA	TRBJ2-7	once	CASCKAGASYEQYF	TGTGCCAGCTGTAAGGCAGGTGCCTCCTACGAGCAGTACTTC
TRBV5-1	NA	TRBJ2-7	NA	CASSLSAGSSSYEQYF	TGCGCCAGCAGCTTGTCGGCGGGATCGAGCTCCTACGAGCAGTACTTC
TRBV28	TRBD1	TRBJ1-4	NA	CASLTRQGEEKLFF	TGTGCCAGCCTTACGAGACAGGGGGAGGAAAAACTGTTTTTT
TRBV10-3	NA	TRBJ2-5	NA	CATRQVEETQYF	TGTGCCACCAGACAGGTGGAAGAGACCCAGTACTTC
TRBV18	TRBD1	TRBJ1-4	NA	CASSPETGSNEKLFF	TGTGCCAGCTCACCGGAGACAGGGAGTAATGAAAAACTGTTTTTT
TRBV30	TRBD1	TRBJ1-2	NA	CAGQGASGYGYTF	TGTGCCGGCCAGGGGGCATCGGGCTATGGCTACACCTTC
TRBV29-1	TRBD1	TRBJ2-3	NA	CSVGVGGGGRDTQYF	TGCAGCGTCGGAGTAGGGGGCGGCGGCAGGGATACGCAGTATTTT
TRBV5-4	NA	TRBJ2-7	NA	CASSLTGPGRYEQYF	TGTGCCAGCAGCTTGACGGGGCCGGGACGATACGAGCAGTACTTC
TRBV7-2	NA	TRBJ2-7	NA	CASTMTNPYEQYF	TGTGCCAGCACCATGACTAATCCCTACGAGCAGTACTTC
TRBV21-1	NA	TRBJ2-4	NA	CASSNGEAKNIQYF	TGTGCCAGCAGCAACGGCGAAGCCAAAAACATTCAGTACTTC
TRBV11-2	TRBD1	TRBJ1-1	NA	CASSLTTGAPTEAFF	TGTGCCAGCAGCTTAACGACAGGGGCTCCTACTGAAGCTTTCTTT
TRBV11-2	NA	TRBJ1-3	NA	CASSHSTHSGNTIYF	TGTGCCAGCTCCCACTCGACGCACTCTGGAAACACCATATATTTT
TRBV9	TRBD2	TRBJ2-7	NA	CASSGREGTYEQYF	TGTGCCAGCAGCGGCAGGGAGGGAACCTACGAGCAGTACTTC
TRBV6-1	NA	TRBJ1-1	NA	CASSERQYRYTEAFF	TGTGCCAGCAGTGAACGTCAGTACCGGTACACTGAAGCTTTCTTT
TRBV7-8	NA	TRBJ2-7	NA	CASSLEWGGSYEQYF	TGTGCCAGCAGCTTAGAGTGGGGGGGCAGCTACGAGCAGTACTTC
TRBV29-1	NA	TRBJ1-5	NA	CSVETGTNQPQHF	TGCAGCGTTGAAACCGGAACAAATCAGCCCCAGCATTTT
TRBV6-5	NA	TRBJ1-4	few	CASSLKGTREKLFF	TGTGCCAGCAGTTTGAAGGGAACCCGTGAAAAACTGTTTTTT
TRBV5-1	TRBD1	TRBJ1-1	NA	CASSLVGQGVGEAFF	TGCGCCAGCAGCTTAGTCGGACAGGGTGTTGGTGAAGCTTTCTTT
TRBV7-2	NA	TRBJ2-7	NA	CASSPGVGLYEQYF	TGTGCCAGCAGCCCTGGGGTGGGGCTCTACGAGCAGTACTTC
TRBV6-2/TRBV6-3	TRBD2	TRBJ2-5	NA	CASSSSGGGFRDF	TGTGCCAGCAGCTCCAGCGGGGGGGGGTTCAGAGACTTC
TRBV6-2/TRBV6-3	TRBD1	TRBJ1-2	NA	CASSNPQGHYGYTF	TGTGCCAGCAGTAACCCACAGGGGCACTATGGCTACACCTTC
TRBV7-9	TRBD2	TRBJ2-2	NA	CASSRGRASDTGELFF	TGTGCCAGCAGCCGAGGGAGGGCCTCGGACACCGGGGAGCTGTTTTTT
TRBV5-4	TRBD1	TRBJ1-6	NA	CASSRDRGYSPLHF	TGTGCCAGCAGCCGGGACAGGGGGTACTCACCCCTCCACTTT
TRBV5-1	TRBD2	TRBJ2-7	NA	CASSEPGLANYEQYF	TGCGCCAGCAGCGAACCGGGACTAGCGAACTACGAGCAGTACTTC
TRBV28	TRBD1	TRBJ1-5	NA	CASNRGVNQPQHF	TGTGCCAGCAACAGGGGCGTCAATCAGCCCCAGCATTTT
TRBV2	TRBD1	TRBJ2-7	few	CASSRGTGGLEQYF	TGTGCCAGCAGTAGGGGGACAGGGGGCCTCGAGCAGTACTTC
TRBV5-1	NA	TRBJ2-5	NA	CASSLGKYQETQYF	TGCGCCAGCAGCTTGGGGAAGTACCAAGAGACCCAGTACTTC
TRBV6-6	NA	TRBJ1-2	NA	CASSLTEYSSGYTF	TGTGCCAGCAGTTTGACAGAATATAGTAGTGGCTACACCTTC
TRBV5-6	TRBD1	TRBJ2-7	NA	CASSLGGSNEQYF	TGTGCCAGCAGCTTAGGGGGCAGCAACGAGCAGTACTTC
TRBV6-6	NA	TRBJ1-2	NA	CASSYKSGPAAYGYTF	TGTGCCAGCAGTTACAAGAGTGGGCCAGCCGCCTATGGCTACACCTTC
TRBV18	NA	TRBJ2-5	NA	CASSPGNRETQYF	TGTGCCAGCTCACCGGGAAACCGGGAGACCCAGTACTTC
TRBV13	TRBD1	TRBJ1-2	NA	CASSSQSRGRGYGYTF	TGTGCCAGCAGCTCTCAGTCCAGGGGGCGAGGGTATGGCTACACCTTC